This T cell receptor beta chain was recorded in a study of OX40 agonist ivuxolimab in advanced cancers. Overall study findings and caveats: The specificity for antigen of the expanded peripheral T cells was not determined.

The data were produced by immunoSEQ multiplex PCR, yet TCRdb's version contains in-frame clones alone and is incomplete. The table includes about 83,000 clones, roughly 84% detected once. The germline V gene encodes CDR1 MGHDK and CDR2 SYGVNS. The CDR3 is made up of 15 amino acids. V was trimmed by 4 bases and J by 2 bases, leaving 14 bases between them. To note about this clone: Its antigen is not identified.

Specimen: CD4+ or CD8+ T cells sorted from blood, collected in a trial of the OX40 agonist ivuxolimab. V is TRBV25-1 and J is TRBJ2-5; D is possibly TRBD1 (5 bases). The receptor was derived from an adult with an advanced solid tumor such as melanoma, head and neck, liver or kidney cancer. As DNA, the CDR3 is TGTGCCAGCAGTGCGACAGTAACCCCTCAAGAGACCCAGTACTTC. As protein: CASSATVTPQETQYF.